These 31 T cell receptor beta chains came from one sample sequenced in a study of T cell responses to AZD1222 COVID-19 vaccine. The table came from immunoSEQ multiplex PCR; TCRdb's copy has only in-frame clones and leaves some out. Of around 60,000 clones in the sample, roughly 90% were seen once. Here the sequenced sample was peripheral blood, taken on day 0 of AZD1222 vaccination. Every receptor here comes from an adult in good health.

The CDR3 nucleotides read TGTGCCAGTAGTTCCCATCGACAGAATAGCAATCAGCCCCAGCATTTT. Encoded protein: CASSSHRQNSNQPQHF. The genes are TRBV19 and TRBJ1-5, with D perhaps TRBD1 (5 bases). The CDR3 spans 16 residues. Trimming cost V 5 bases and J 0 bases, with 14 bases left between them. CDR1 and CDR2 (germline): LNHDA, SQIVND (reference sequence). The full variable domain, rest sourced from reference TRBV19 and TRBJ1-5, is DGGITQSPKYLFRKEGQNVTLSCEQNLNHDAMYWYRQDPGQGLRLIYYSQIVNDFQKGDIAEGYSVSREKKESFPLTVTSAQKNPTAFYLCASSSHRQNSNQPQHFGDGTRLSIL.

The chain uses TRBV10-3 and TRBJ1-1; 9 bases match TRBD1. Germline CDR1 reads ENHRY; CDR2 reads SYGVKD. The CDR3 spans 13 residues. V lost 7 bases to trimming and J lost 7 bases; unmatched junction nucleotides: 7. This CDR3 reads CAIKNRDRDEAFF. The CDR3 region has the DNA TGTGCCATCAAAAACCGGGACAGGGATGAAGCTTTCTTT.

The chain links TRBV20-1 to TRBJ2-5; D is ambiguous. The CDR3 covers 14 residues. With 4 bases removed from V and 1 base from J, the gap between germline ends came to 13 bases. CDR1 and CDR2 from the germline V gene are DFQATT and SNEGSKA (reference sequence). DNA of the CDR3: TGCAGTGCTACTGACTCGATCCTCCAAGAGACCCAGTACTTC. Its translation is CSATDSILQETQYF.

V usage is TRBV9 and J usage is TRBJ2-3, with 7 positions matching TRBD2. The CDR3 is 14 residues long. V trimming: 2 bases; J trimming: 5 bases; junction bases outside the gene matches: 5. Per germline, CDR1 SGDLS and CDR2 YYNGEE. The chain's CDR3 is CASSVSGVGDTQYF. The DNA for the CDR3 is TGTGCCAGCAGCGTCAGCGGGGTGGGAGATACGCAGTATTTT.

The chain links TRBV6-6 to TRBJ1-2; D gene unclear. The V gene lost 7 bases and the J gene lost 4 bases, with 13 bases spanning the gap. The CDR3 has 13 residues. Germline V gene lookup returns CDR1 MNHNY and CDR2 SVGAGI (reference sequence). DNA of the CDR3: TGTGCCAGCACCAAGGACGGCCGCTATGGCTACACCTTC. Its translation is CASTKDGRYGYTF.

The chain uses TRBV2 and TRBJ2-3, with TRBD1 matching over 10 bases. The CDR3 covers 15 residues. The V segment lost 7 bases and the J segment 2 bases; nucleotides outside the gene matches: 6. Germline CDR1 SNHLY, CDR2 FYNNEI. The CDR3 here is CASKGQGTSTDTQYF. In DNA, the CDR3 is TGTGCCAGCAAGGGACAGGGGACATCCACAGATACGCAGTATTTT.

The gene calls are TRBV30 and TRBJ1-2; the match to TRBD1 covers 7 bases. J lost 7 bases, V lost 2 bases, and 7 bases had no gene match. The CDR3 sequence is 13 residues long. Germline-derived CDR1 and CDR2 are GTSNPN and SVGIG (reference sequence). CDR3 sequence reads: CAWSWDSQRGYTF. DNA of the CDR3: TGTGCCTGGAGTTGGGACAGTCAGCGTGGCTACACCTTC.

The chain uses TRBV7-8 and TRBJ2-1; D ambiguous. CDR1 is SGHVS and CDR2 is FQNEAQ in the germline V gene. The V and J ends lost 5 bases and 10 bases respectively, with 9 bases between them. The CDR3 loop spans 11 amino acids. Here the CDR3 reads CASSPLHEQFF. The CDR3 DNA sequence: TGTGCCAGCAGCCCACTCCACGAGCAGTTCTTC.

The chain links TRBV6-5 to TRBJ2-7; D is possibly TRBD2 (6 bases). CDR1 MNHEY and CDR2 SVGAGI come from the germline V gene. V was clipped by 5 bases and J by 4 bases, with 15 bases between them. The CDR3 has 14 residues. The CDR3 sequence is CASSPGGSLYEQYF. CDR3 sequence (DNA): TGTGCCAGCAGTCCCGGGGGATCTCTTTACGAGCAGTACTTC.

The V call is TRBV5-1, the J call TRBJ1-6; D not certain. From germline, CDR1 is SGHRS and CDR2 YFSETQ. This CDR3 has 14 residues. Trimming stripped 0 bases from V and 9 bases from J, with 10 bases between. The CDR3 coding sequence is TGCGCCAGCAGCTTGGAACGGGGTAGTTCACCCCTCCACTTT. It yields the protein CASSLERGSSPLHF.

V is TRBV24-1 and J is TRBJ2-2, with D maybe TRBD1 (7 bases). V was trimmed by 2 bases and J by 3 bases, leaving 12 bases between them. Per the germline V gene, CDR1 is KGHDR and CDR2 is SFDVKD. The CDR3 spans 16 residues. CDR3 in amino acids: CATSDSRGADTGELFF. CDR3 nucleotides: TGTGCCACCAGTGATTCCAGGGGGGCGGACACCGGGGAGCTGTTTTTT.

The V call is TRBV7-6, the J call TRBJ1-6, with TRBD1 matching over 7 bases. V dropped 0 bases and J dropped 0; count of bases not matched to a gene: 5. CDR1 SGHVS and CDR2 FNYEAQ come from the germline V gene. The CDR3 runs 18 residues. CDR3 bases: TGTGCCAGCAGCTTAGCGTTACAGGGGAGCTCCTATAATTCACCCCTCCACTTT. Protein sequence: CASSLALQGSSYNSPLHF.

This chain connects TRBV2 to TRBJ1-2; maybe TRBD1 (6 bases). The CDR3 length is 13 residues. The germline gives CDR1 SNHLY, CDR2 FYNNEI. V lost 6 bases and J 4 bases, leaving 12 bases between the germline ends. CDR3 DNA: TGTGCCAGCAGGGGACAAGCACCCTATGGCTACACCTTC. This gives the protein CASRGQAPYGYTF.

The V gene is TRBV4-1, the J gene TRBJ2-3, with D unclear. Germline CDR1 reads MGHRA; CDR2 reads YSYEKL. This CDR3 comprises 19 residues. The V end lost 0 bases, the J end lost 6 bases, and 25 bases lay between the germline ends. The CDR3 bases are TGCGCCAGCAGCCAAGATGGAAAGGTGTGGGATTCCAACTTCGATACGCAGTATTTT. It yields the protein CASSQDGKVWDSNFDTQYF.

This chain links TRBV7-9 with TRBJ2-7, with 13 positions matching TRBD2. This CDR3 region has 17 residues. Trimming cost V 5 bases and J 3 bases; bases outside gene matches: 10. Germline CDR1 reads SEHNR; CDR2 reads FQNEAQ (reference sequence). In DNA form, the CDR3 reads TGTGCCAGCAGCGAAAACACCGGGACTAGCGGGGTCTACGAGCAGTACTTC. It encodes CASSENTGTSGVYEQYF.

CDR3: CASGPGTPGTDTQYF. The CDR3 nucleotides are TGTGCCAGCGGACCGGGGACTCCCGGCACAGATACGCAGTATTTT. The chain uses TRBV3-1 (or the pseudogene TRBV3-2) and TRBJ2-3, with D possibly being TRBD2 (6 bases). CDR1 is LGHDT and CDR2 is YNNKEL in the germline V gene (reference sequence). V lost 8 bases and J 1 base, leaving 16 bases between the germline ends. The CDR3 runs to 15 residues.

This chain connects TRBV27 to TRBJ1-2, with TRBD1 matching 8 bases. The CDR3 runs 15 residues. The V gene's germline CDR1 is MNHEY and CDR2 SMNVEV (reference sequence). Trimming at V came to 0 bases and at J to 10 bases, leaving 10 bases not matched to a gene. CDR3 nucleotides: TGTGCCAGCAGTTTATCGAATGCGGGACAGGCTACCTACACCTTC. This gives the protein CASSLSNAGQATYTF.

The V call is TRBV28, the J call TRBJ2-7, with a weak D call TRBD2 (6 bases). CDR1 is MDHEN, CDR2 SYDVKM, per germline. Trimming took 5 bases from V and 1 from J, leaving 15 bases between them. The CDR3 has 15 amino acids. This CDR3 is CASSRGSAGSYEQYF. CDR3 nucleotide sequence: TGTGCCAGCAGTCGGGGGAGCGCAGGTTCCTACGAGCAGTACTTC. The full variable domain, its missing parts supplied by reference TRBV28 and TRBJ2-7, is DVKVTQSSRYLVKRTGEKVFLECVQDMDHENMFWYRQDPGLGLRLIYFSYDVKMKEKGDIPEGYSVSREKKERFSLILESASTNQTSMYLCASSRGSAGSYEQYFGPGTRLTVT.

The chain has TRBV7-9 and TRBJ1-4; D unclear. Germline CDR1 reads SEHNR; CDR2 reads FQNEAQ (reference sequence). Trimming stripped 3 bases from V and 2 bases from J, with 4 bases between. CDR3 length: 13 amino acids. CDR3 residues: CASSFRTNEKLFF. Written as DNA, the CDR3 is TGTGCCAGCAGCTTCAGGACTAATGAAAAACTGTTTTTT. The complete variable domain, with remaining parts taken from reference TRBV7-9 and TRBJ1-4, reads DTGVSQNPRHKITKRGQNVTFRCDPISEHNRLYWYRQTLGQGPEFLTYFQNEAQLEKSRLLSDRFSAERPKGSFSTLEIQRTEQGDSAMYLCASSFRTNEKLFFGSGTQLSVL.

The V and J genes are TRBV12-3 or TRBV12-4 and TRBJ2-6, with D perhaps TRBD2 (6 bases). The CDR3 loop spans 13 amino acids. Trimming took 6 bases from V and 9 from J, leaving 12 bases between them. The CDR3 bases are TGTGCCAGCAGCCCGCGGGGTTACAACGTCCTGACTTTC. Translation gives CASSPRGYNVLTF.

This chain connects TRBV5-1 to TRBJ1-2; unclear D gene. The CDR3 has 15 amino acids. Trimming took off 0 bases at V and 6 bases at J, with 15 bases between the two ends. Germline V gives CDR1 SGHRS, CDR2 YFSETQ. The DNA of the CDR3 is TGCGCCAGCAGCTTGGTGGCCAGGATGTTGGATGGCTACACCTTC. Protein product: CASSLVARMLDGYTF.

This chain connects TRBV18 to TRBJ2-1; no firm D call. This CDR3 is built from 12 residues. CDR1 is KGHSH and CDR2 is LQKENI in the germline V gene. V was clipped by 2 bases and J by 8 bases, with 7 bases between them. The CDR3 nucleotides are TGTGCCAGCTCACCAAAAGGATATGAGCAGTTCTTC. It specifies CASSPKGYEQFF.

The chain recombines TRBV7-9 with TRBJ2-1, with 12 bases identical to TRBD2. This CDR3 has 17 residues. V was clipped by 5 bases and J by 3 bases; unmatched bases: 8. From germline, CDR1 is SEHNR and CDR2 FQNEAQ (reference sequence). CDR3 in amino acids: CASSPKLAGGLYNEQFF. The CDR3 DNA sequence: TGTGCCAGCAGCCCCAAACTAGCGGGGGGACTCTACAATGAGCAGTTCTTC.

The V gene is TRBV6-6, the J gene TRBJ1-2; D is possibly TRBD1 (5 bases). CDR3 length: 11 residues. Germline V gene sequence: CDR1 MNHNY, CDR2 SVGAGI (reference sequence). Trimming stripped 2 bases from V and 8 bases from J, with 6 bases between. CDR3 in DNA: TGTGCCAGCAGTTACGGGGGGGGCTACACCTTC. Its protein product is CASSYGGGYTF.

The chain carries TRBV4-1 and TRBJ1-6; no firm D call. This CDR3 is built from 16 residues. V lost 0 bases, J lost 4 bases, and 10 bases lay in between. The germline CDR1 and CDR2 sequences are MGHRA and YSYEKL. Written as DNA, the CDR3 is TGCGCCAGCAGCCAAGAAGGCCCGTCTTATAATTCACCCCTCCACTTT. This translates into CASSQEGPSYNSPLHF.

Here the CDR3 DNA reads TGTGCCAGCAGCTCGCGGGTGAACACTGAAGCTTTCTTT. Translated: CASSSRVNTEAFF. The V call is TRBV11-1, the J call TRBJ1-1, with D unresolved. V shed 4 bases and J shed 0 bases, with 6 bases lying between them. Per germline, CDR1 SGHAT and CDR2 FQDESV (reference sequence). The CDR3 sequence is 13 residues long.

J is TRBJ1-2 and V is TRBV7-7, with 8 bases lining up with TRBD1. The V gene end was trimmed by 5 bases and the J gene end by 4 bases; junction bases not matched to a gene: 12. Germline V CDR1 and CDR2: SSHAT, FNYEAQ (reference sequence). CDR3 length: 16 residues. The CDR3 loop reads CASSAHRTGKPYGYTF. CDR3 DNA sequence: TGTGCCAGCAGCGCCCACAGGACAGGGAAACCCTATGGCTACACCTTC. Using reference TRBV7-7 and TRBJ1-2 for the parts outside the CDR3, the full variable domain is GAGVSQSPRYKVTKRGQDVTLRCDPISSHATLYWYQQALGQGPEFLTYFNYEAQPDKSGLPSDRFSAERPEGSISTLTIQRTEQRDSAMYRCASSAHRTGKPYGYTFGSGTRLTVV.

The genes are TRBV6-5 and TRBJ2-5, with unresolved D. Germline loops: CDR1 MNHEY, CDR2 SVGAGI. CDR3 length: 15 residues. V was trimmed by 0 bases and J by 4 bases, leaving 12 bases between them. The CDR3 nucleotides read TGTGCCAGCAGTTACTCGGTAGGGCTTGGAGAGACCCAGTACTTC. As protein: CASSYSVGLGETQYF.

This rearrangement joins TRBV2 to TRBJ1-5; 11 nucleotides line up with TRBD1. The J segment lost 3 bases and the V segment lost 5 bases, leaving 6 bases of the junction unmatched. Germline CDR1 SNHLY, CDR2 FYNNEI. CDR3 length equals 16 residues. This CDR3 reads CASSLRTGGYNQPQHF. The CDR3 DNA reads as TGTGCCAGCAGTCTACGGACAGGGGGCTACAATCAGCCCCAGCATTTT.

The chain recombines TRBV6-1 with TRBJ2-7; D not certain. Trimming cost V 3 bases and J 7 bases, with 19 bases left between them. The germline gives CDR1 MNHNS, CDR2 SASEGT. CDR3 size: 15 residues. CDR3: CASSEMTLFSSEQYF. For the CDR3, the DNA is TGTGCCAGCAGTGAGATGACTTTATTCTCGTCGGAGCAGTACTTC.

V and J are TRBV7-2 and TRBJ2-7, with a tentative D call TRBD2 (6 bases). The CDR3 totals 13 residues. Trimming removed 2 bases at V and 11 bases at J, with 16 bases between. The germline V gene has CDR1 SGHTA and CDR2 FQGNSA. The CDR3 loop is CASSLLNPRREYF. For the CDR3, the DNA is TGTGCCAGCAGCTTATTGAACCCCCGGAGGGAGTACTTC.